These 5 T cell receptor beta chains were sequenced from one sample in a study of graft-versus-host responses after intestinal transplantation. Data came from immunoSEQ multiplex PCR; TCRdb stores just in-frame clones and leaves some out. The sample includes tens of thousands of clones, 92% of them seen just once. Their antigens remain unidentified. The sample in question was unstimulated CD4+ T cells sorted from spleen or lymph node cells, obtained before intestinal transplant. These receptors were taken from a human donor who received an intestinal transplant.

The J gene is TRBJ1-3, the V gene TRBV7-9, with 7 bases identical to TRBD1. After removal of 5 bases from V and 3 bases from J, the junction contained 4 bases not matched to a gene. CDR1 is SEHNR and CDR2 is FQNEAQ in the germline V gene (reference sequence). The length of the CDR3 is 14 residues. For the CDR3, the DNA is TGTGCCAGCAGCATAACAGGGGATGGAAACACCATATATTTT. It is translated as CASSITGDGNTIYF.

This chain links TRBV10-2 with TRBJ2-5; 9 bases map to TRBD2. This CDR3 region has 16 residues. Germline loops: CDR1 WSHSY, CDR2 SAAADI. Unmatched junction bases numbered 7, after V lost 0 bases and J lost 5 bases. CDR3 bases: TGCGCCAGCAGTGAGTCGACGGCTAGCGGGACTGAGACCCAGTACTTC. Encoded protein: CASSESTASGTETQYF.

The chain joins TRBV10-3 to TRBJ2-7, with 8 nucleotides matching TRBD2. The V and J ends lost 6 bases and 1 base, in that order; junction bases with no gene match: 14. The germline V gene has CDR1 ENHRY and CDR2 SYGVKD. The CDR3 runs 17 residues. CDR3 DNA: TGTGCCATCAGCCGCTCGGGACTAGTAGGCGGGTCCTACGAGCAGTACTTC. This encodes CAISRSGLVGGSYEQYF.

The chain recombines TRBV28 with TRBJ1-3, with no clear D. Trimming stripped 1 base from V and 4 bases from J, with 20 bases between. The CDR3 has 18 amino acids. The V gene's germline CDR1 is MDHEN and CDR2 SYDVKM. CDR3 sequence reads: CASSLYNAALRRGNTIYF. For the CDR3, the DNA is TGTGCCAGCAGTTTATATAATGCGGCCCTCAGGCGAGGAAACACCATATATTTT.

The V gene is TRBV11-3, the J gene TRBJ2-7; D is ambiguous. The CDR3 has 15 residues. Germline CDR1 SGHNT, CDR2 YENEEA. V gave up 0 bases and J gave up 6 bases, with 15 bases separating them. The CDR3 bases are TGTGCCAGCAGCTTAGACCGTTTTACCACCTCCGAGCAGTACTTC. It codes for CASSLDRFTTSEQYF. Complete variable domain (other parts from reference TRBV11-3 and TRBJ2-7): EAGVVQSPRYKIIEKKQPVAFWCNPISGHNTLYWYLQNLGQGPELLIRYENEEAVDDSQLPKDRFSAERLKGVDSTLKIQPAELGDSAVYLCASSLDRFTTSEQYFGPGTRLTVT.